Listed below are T cell receptor beta chains from one sample, sequenced in a study of a mutant IDH1 vaccine in newly diagnosed glioma. Clones were sequenced by immunoSEQ multiplex PCR, and TCRdb holds only the in-frame ones, with some missing. The sample holds about 98,000 clones; about 87% are singletons and the top ten take roughly 0.54%. Source: PBMCs, taken from a glioma patient treated with radiotherapy, temozolomide or both. Receptors were obtained from a woman aged 45-59 years with glioma. CDR3s leave out the opening cysteine and the closing phenylalanine or tryptophan. Clone sizes are given selectively: once, few, many, or a class where the clone is expanded.

j_call,clone_size,v_call,cdr3_aa
TRBJ2-3,NA,TRBV12-5,ASGSGTSWLDTQY
TRBJ1-1,NA,TRBV20-1,SASRNTEAF
TRBJ1-2,NA,TRBV28,ASSSPQAGLGYT
TRBJ2-7,NA,TRBV7-9,ASSPGVAGAYEQY
TRBJ2-4,NA,TRBV21-1,ASSLQAVAKNIQY
TRBJ1-1,NA,TRBV6-6,ASSKKGQSAEAF
TRBJ2-2,NA,TRBV18,ASSSLAAPYGELF
TRBJ2-7,NA,TRBV7-8,ASSLVIRLTGYEQY
TRBJ1-1,NA,TRBV11-2,ASSARQGTEAF
TRBJ1-4,NA,TRBV27,ASRPGGATNEKLF
TRBJ2-2,NA,TRBV27,ASNNLGRGDTGELF
TRBJ2-2,NA,TRBV19,ASSINLATTGELF
TRBJ2-1,NA,TRBV27,ASSLQTSGYNEQF
TRBJ2-1,NA,TRBV7-9,ASSLGFNEQF
TRBJ2-3,NA,TRBV11-3,ASLGRGSTDTQY
TRBJ1-6,NA,TRBV30,AGGSSYNSPLH
TRBJ1-5,NA,TRBV28,ASSPPGQGFEQPQH
TRBJ1-3,NA,TRBV10-3,AISDLGTAGNTIY
TRBJ2-1,NA,TRBV9,ASSASGVGGNEQF
TRBJ1-3,NA,TRBV5-5,ASSPWDRFSGNTIY
TRBJ2-1,NA,TRBV7-6,ASSERRLAGNEQF
TRBJ1-5,NA,TRBV19,ASRANRQGLRNQPQH
TRBJ2-1,NA,TRBV5-1,ASSPLAGAGYNEQF
TRBJ2-7,NA,TRBV29-1,SGGQGAGYEQY
TRBJ1-3,NA,TRBV25-1,ASSERGISGNTIY
TRBJ2-7,NA,TRBV25-1,ASSELVSGEQY
TRBJ2-7,NA,TRBV27,ASRSRAGGVHEQY
TRBJ2-3,NA,TRBV19,ASRPTSVGTDTQY
TRBJ2-3,NA,TRBV5-1,ASRGESRDTQY
TRBJ2-7,once,TRBV11-3,ASSRGQDYEQY
NA,NA,TRBV7-9,ASSYSSGTSYEQY
TRBJ2-1,NA,TRBV5-1,ASSAQRDASSYNEQF
TRBJ2-5,NA,TRBV6-1,ASSEARTGPQY
TRBJ2-5,NA,TRBV7-9,ASSLEGQGGETQY
TRBJ2-7,NA,TRBV27,ASSASTLAYEQY
TRBJ2-2,NA,TRBV25-1,ASSGGQGFTGELF
TRBJ2-2,NA,TRBV5-6,ASSFGGAGTGELF
TRBJ2-1,NA,TRBV7-9,ASSPGGFESHEQF
TRBJ1-2,NA,TRBV7-9,ASSLVMDGYT
TRBJ1-2,NA,TRBV19,ASRIQGQDYGYT
TRBJ1-4,NA,TRBV19,ASSVQTTNEKLF
TRBJ1-5,NA,TRBV7-6,ASSYRNQPQH
TRBJ1-1,NA,TRBV5-4,ASRPGGSTEAF
TRBJ2-3,NA,TRBV2,ASSETSPSRGHTDTQY
TRBJ1-6,NA,TRBV19,ASSVRDMNSPLH
TRBJ2-5,NA,TRBV7-2,ASSLEIRETQY
TRBJ2-7,NA,TRBV6-1,ASKRQGSYEQY
TRBJ1-4,NA,TRBV6-5,ASRAHGTGDEKLF
TRBJ2-4,NA,TRBV7-2,ASSFVTKNIQY